This T cell receptor beta chain was sequenced in a study of preoperative IRX-2 immunotherapy in early breast cancer. TCRdb's copy holds only in-frame clones and misses some; the assay was immunoSEQ multiplex PCR. This sample has roughly 5,100 clones, with less than 70% found just once. Described treatment: preoperative locoregional IRX-2 cytokine immunotherapy. Patients received preoperative, locoregional IRX-2 cytokine immunotherapy in a phase Ib study. Sequencing used tumor tissue, obtained before IRX-2 immunotherapy. The clonotype originates from a human donor with breast cancer.

The CDR3: CASSEFASQSYGYTF. CDR3 nucleotides: TGCGCCAGCAGTGAGTTTGCAAGTCAGAGCTATGGCTACACCTTC. This rearrangement joins TRBV10-2 to TRBJ1-2; D remains unclear. The CDR3 loop spans 15 amino acids. The V gene lost 1 base and the J gene lost 4 bases, with 13 bases spanning the gap. From germline, CDR1 is WSHSY and CDR2 SAAADI.